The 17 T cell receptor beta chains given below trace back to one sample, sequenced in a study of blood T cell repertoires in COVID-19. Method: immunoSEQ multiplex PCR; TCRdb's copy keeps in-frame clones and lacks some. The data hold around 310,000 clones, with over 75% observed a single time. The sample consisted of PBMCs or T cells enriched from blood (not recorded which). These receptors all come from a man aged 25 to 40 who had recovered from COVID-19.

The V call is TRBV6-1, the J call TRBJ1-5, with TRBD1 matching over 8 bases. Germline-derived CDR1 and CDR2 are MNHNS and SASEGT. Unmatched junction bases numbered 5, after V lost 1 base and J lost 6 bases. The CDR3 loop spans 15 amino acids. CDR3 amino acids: CASSEGQGRVQPQHF. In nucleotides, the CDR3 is TGTGCCAGCAGTGAAGGACAGGGGCGCGTTCAGCCCCAGCATTTT.

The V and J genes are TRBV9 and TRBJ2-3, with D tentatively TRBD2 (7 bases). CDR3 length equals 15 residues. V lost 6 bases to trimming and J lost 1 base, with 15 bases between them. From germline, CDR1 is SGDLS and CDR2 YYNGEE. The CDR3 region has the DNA TGTGCCAGCACCAAATGGGGGGGCGGCACAGATACGCAGTATTTT. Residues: CASTKWGGGTDTQYF.

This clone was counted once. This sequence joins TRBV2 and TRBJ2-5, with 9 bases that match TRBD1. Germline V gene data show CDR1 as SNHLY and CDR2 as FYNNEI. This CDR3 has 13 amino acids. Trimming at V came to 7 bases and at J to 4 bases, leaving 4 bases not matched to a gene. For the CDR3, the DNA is TGTGCCAGCACCAGGACAGGGGCAGAGACCCAGTACTTC. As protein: CASTRTGAETQYF.

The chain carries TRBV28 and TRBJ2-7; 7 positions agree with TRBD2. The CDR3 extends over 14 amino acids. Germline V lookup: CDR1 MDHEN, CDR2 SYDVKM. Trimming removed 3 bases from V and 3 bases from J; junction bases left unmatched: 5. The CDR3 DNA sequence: TGTGCCAGCAGTTTTCGGCCGGGGGGCTACGAGCAGTACTTC. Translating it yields CASSFRPGGYEQYF.

DNA for the CDR3: TGTGCCAGCAGCTTAGCGCCTACAACAGTGCAGGAGACCCAGTACTTC. This translates into CASSLAPTTVQETQYF. The chain couples TRBV7-9 to TRBJ2-5; D gene unclear. Trimming removed 0 bases from V and 5 bases from J, with 16 bases in between. Germline V lookup: CDR1 SEHNR, CDR2 FQNEAQ (reference sequence). The CDR3 is 16 residues long. Using reference TRBV7-9 and TRBJ2-5 for the parts outside the CDR3, the full variable domain is DTGVSQNPRHKITKRGQNVTFRCDPISEHNRLYWYRQTLGQGPEFLTYFQNEAQLEKSRLLSDRFSAERPKGSFSTLEIQRTEQGDSAMYLCASSLAPTTVQETQYFGPGTRLLVL.

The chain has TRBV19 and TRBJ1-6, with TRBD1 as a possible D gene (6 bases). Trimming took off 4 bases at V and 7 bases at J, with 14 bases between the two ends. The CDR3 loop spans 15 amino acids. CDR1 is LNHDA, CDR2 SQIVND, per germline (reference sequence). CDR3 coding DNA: TGTGCCAGTAGTAAAGAAGGACAGAGCAATTCACCCCTCCACTTT. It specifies CASSKEGQSNSPLHF.

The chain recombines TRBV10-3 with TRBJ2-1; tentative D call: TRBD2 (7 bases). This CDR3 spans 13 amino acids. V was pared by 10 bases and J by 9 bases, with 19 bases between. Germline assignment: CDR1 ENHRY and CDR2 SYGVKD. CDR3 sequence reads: CATRGGDGGEQFF. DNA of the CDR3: TGTGCCACTAGGGGGGGCGATGGGGGTGAGCAGTTCTTC.

CDR3 protein: CASSLSGLAHEQYF. As DNA, the CDR3 is TGTGCCAGCAGCCTATCGGGACTAGCCCACGAGCAGTACTTC. The rearrangement joins TRBV27 to TRBJ2-7; 9 nucleotides agree with TRBD2. CDR1 and CDR2 (germline): MNHEY, SMNVEV (reference sequence). The trim removed 6 bases at V and 5 bases at J, leaving 8 bases unmatched. The CDR3 spans 14 residues.

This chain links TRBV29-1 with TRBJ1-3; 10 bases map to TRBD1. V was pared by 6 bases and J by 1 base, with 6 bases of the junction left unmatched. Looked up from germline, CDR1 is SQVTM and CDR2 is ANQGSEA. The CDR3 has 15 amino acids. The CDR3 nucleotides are TGCAGCGTGCCGGGACAGGGGAGGTCTGGAAACACCATATATTTT. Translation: CSVPGQGRSGNTIYF.

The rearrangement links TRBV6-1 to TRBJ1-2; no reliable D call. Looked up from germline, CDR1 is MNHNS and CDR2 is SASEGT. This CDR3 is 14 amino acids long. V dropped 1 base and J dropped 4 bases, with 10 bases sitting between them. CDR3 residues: CASSEGRYTYGYTF. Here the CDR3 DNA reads TGTGCCAGCAGTGAAGGCAGATATACCTATGGCTACACCTTC.

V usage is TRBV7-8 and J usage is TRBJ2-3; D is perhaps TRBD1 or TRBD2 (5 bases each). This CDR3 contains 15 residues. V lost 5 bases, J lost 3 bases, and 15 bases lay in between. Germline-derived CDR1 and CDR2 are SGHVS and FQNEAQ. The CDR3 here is CASSRGWGLTDTQYF. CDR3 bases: TGTGCCAGCAGCCGCGGGTGGGGCCTAACAGATACGCAGTATTTT.

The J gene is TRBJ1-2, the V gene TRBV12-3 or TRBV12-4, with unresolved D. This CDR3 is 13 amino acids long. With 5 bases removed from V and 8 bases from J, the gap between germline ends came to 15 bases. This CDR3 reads CASSLTPREGYTF. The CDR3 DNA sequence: TGTGCCAGCAGTCTAACCCCTAGAGAAGGCTACACCTTC.

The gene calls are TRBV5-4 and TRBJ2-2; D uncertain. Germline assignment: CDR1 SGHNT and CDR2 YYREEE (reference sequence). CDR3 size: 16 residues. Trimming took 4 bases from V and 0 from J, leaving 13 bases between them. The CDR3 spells CASSPGSSANTGELFF. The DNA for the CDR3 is TGTGCCAGCAGCCCCGGGTCCAGTGCGAACACCGGGGAGCTGTTTTTT. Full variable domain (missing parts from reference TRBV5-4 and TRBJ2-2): ETGVTQSPTHLIKTRGQQVTLRCSSQSGHNTVSWYQQALGQGPQFIFQYYREEENGRGNFPPRFSGLQFPNYSSELNVNALELDDSALYLCASSPGSSANTGELFFGEGSRLTVL.

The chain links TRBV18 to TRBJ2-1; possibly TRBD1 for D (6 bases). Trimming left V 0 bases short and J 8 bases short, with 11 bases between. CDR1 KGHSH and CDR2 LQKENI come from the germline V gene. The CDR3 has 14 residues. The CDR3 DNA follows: TGTGCCAGCTCACCACCGAGACAGGTCGATGAGCAGTTCTTC. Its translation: CASSPPRQVDEQFF.

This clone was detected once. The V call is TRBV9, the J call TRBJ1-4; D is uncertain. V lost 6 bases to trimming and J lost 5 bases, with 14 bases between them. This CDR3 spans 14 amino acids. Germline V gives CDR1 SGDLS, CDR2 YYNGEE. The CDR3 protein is CASTREAANEKLFF. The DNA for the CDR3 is TGTGCCAGCACTCGGGAGGCCGCGAATGAAAAACTGTTTTTT.

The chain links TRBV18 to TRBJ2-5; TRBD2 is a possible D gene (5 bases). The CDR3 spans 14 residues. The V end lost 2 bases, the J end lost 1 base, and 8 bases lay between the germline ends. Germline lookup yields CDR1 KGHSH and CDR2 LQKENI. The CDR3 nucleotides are TGTGCCAGCTCACCAGGCGGGTCCCAAGAGACCCAGTACTTC. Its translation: CASSPGGSQETQYF.

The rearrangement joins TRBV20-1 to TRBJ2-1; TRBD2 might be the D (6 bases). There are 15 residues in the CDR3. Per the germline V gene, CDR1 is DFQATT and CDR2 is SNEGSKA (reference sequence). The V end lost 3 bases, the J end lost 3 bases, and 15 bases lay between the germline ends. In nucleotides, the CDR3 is TGCAGTGCTAGTACATCGGAGGGGCGCTACAATGAGCAGTTCTTC. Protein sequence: CSASTSEGRYNEQFF.